In its sample, the clone carrying this T cell receptor beta chain was seen once. In germline, CDR1 is WSHSY, CDR2 SAAADI. The CDR3 extends over 16 amino acids. The trim removed 3 bases at V and 12 bases at J, leaving 14 bases unmatched. This entry comes from a study of shared clonotypes between healthy human individuals. An assay was performed, and its level was deep. Assay: immunoSEQ multiplex PCR; the TCRdb copy retains only in-frame clones and omits some. The data show around 500,000 clones, approximately 80% seen once. The TCR sequence derives from a woman in her 40s in good health. Some clones in this sample may be carry-over from other donors' samples. This rearrangement joins TRBV10-2 to TRBJ2-1, with 10 bases lining up with TRBD2. The sequenced sample was PBMCs. CDR3 sequence reads: CASSEFASGSLRRQFF. CDR3 sequence (DNA): TGCGCCAGCAGTGAATTTGCTAGCGGGAGTTTGAGGAGGCAGTTCTTC.